This TCR beta chain stems from a study of type 1 and type 2 diabetes patients. Study in general: Participants included type 1 and type 2 diabetes patients plus nondiabetic controls. The whole study generated about 18 million paired-end reads.

Germline CDR1 and CDR2: SGHRS and YFSETQ. The germline V and J ends were trimmed by 7 bases and 4 bases, with 8 bases remaining between them. There are 11 residues in the CDR3. Regarding this clonotype: The antigen is undetermined.

Amplification started from genomic DNA. The TCR beta CDR3 region was amplified using 30 forward and 13 reverse primers. One entry per CDR3 protein, called by TCRdb with MiXCR from the multiplex PCR reads. The table lists 250,000 or so distinct CDR3 sequences, approximately 45% of them singletons. Notes on the study in general: Unmatched age and gender across groups might bias interpretation.

The chain employs TRBV5-1 and TRBJ1-2, with D possibly being TRBD1 (5 bases). The clonotype originates from a man between 18 and 35 years old with type 2 diabetes. The sample taken for sequencing was peripheral blood mononuclear cells (PBMCs). The DNA for the CDR3 is TGCGCCAGCCAGGGCAGCTATGGCTACACCTTC. Amino acid sequence: CASQGSYGYTF.